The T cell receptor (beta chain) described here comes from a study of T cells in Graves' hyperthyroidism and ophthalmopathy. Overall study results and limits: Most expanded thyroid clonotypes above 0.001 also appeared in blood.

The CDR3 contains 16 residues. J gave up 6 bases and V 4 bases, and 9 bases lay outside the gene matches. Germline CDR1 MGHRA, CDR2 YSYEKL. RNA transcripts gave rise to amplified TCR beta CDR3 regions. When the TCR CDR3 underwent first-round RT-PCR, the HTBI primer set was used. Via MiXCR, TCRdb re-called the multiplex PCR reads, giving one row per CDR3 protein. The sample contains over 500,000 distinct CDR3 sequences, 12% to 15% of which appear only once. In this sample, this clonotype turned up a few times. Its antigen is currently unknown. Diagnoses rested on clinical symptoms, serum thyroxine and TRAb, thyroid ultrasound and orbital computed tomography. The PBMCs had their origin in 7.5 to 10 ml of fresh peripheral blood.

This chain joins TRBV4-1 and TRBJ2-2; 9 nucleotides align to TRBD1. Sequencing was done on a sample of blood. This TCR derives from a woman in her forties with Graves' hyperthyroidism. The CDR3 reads CASSPRQGVLSGELFF. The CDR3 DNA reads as TGCGCCAGCAGCCCACGACAGGGGGTCTTGTCCGGGGAGCTGTTTTTT.